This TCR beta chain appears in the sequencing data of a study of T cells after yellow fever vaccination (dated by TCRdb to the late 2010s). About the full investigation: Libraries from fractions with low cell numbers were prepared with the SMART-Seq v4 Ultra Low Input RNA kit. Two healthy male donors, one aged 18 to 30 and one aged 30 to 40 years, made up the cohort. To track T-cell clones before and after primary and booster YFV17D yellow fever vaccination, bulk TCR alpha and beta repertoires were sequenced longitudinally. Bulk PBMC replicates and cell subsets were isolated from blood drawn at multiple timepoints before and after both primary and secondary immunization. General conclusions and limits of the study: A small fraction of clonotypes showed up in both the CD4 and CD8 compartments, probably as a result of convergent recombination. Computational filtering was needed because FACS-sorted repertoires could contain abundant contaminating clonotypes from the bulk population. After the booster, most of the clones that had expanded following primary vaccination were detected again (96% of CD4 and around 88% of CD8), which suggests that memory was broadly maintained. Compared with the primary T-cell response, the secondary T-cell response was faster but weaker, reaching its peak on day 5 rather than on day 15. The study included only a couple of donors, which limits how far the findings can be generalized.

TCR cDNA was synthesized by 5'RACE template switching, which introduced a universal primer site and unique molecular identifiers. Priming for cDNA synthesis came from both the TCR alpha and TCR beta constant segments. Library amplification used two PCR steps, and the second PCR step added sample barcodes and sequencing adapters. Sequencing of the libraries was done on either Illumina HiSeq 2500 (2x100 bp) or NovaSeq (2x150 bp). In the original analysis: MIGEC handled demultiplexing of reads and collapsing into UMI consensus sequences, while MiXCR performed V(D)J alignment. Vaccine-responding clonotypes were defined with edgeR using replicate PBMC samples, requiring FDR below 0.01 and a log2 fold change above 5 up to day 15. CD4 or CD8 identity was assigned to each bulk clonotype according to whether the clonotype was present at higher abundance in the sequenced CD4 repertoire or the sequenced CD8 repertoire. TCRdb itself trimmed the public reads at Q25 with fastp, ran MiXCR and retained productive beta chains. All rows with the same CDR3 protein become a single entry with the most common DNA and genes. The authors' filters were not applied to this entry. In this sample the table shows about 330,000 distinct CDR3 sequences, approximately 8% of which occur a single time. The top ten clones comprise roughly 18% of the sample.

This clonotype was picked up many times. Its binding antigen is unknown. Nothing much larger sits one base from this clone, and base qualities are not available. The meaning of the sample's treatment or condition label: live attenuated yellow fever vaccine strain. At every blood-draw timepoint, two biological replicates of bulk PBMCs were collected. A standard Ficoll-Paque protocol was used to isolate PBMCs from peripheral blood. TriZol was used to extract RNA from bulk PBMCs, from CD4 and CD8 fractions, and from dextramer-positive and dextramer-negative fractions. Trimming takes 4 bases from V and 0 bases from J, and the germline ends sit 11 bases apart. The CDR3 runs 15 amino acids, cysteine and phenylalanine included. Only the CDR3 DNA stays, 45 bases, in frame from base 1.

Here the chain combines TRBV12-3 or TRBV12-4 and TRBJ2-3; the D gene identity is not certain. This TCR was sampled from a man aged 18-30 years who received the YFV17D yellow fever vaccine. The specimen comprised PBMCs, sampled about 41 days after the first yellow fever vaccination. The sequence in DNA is TGTGCCAGCAGTTCATCTGGAGCAAGCACAGATACGCAGTATTTT. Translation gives CASSSSGASTDTQYF.